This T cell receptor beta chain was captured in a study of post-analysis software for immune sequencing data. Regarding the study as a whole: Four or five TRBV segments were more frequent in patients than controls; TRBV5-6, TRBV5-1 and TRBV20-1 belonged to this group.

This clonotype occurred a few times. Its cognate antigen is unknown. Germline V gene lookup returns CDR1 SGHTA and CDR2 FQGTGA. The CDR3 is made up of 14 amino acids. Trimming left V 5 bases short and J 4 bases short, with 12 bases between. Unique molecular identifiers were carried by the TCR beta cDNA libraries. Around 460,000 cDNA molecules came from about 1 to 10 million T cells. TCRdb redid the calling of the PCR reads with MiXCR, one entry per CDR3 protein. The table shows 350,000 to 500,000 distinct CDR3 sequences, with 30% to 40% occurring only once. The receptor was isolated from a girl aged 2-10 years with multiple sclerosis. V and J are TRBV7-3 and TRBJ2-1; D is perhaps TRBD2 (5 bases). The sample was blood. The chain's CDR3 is CASSPSSEYNEQFF. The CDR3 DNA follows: TGTGCCAGCAGCCCTAGCAGCGAGTACAATGAGCAGTTCTTC.